The clone carrying this T cell receptor beta chain was picked up a small number of times. What it binds is unknown. The TCRbeta library was prepared with unique molecular identifiers. MiXCR, run by TCRdb on the PCR reads, gives a single entry per CDR3 protein. The repertoire holds about 130,000 distinct CDR3 sequences, with 9.7% as singletons. The data stem from a study of T-cell reconstitution after alpha-beta-depleted transplantation in children. V gave up 4 bases and J gave up 1 base; unmatched junction bases: 8. Germline V CDR1 and CDR2: LGHNA, YSLEER. The CDR3 has 19 amino acids. General observations from the study: After one year, T-cell counts and TCRbeta diversity mostly came from new T cells. At day 60, the high TCRbeta diversity found in some patients originated from recipient T cells and thymic progenitors that had survived. As was reported, about two months after transplant, alpha-beta T cells came from several hundred expanded graft clones.

This clonotype was sampled from a girl under three years old who had a stem cell transplant for combined immunodeficiency, so the T cells may come from the graft donor. The chain recombines TRBV4-3 with TRBJ2-3; 16 bases map to TRBD2. Specimen: PBMCs, mostly from graft donor cells, collected 180 days after TCRalphabeta/CD19-depleted stem cell transplant. CDR3 nucleotide sequence: TGCGCCAGCAGCCCCAAGTCGGGACTAGCGGGGGGGCGCACAGATACGCAGTATTTT. Translation gives CASSPKSGLAGGRTDTQYF.